This note documents a single T cell receptor (beta chain) sequence. Source study methods: Scientists estimated how many nucleated cells there were by amplifying reference gene primers. Measured with immunoSEQ multiplex PCR; TCRdb has only the in-frame clones, and not every one. The V and J calls and the clone size are those of that table, but D and trimming were determined from the DNA. The data show 140,000 to 150,000 clones, about 90% seen once. These data are taken from a study of blood T cell repertoires in COVID-19. Study summary: COVID-19 samples collected from the United States, Italy and Spain covered acute and convalescent phases. T cells, B-cell-depleted T cells, or PBMCs provided the cDNA or gDNA that served as material.

V was clipped by 2 bases and J by 0 bases, with 10 bases between them. Germline V CDR1 and CDR2: LNHDA, SQIVND (reference sequence). CDR3 length equals 15 residues. Material: peripheral blood. V is TRBV19 and J is TRBJ1-2; the D is unclear. The TCR was taken from a human donor in a cohort sampled during active COVID-19. CDR3 nucleotide sequence: TGTGCCAGTAGTATACAACCGAGAGCTAACTATGGCTACACCTTC. This gives the protein CASSIQPRANYGYTF.